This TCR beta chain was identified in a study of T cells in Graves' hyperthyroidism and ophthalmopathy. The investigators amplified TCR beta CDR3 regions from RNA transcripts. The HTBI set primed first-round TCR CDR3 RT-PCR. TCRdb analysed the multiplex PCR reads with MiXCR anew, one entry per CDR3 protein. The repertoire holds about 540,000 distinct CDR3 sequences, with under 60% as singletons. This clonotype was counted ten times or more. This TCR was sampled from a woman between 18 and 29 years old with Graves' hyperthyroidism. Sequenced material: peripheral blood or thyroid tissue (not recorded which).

The chain's CDR3 is CASGLIPLSGGRGYTF. In DNA, the CDR3 is TGTGCTAGTGGTTTGATCCCCTTGTCAGGGGGCAGAGGCTACACCTTC. The V and J genes are TRBV12-5 and TRBJ1-2; the match to TRBD1 covers 8 bases. CDR1 and CDR2 (germline): LGHNT, FRNRAP. V trimming: 2 bases; J trimming: 8 bases; junction bases outside the gene matches: 13. CDR3 size: 16 residues.